Each of the 18 T cell receptor beta chains below was sequenced from the same sample in a study of T cell changes during pregnancy in multiple sclerosis. TCRdb's copy holds only in-frame clones and misses some; the assay was immunoSEQ multiplex PCR. The sample has roughly 100,000 clones, around nine tenths seen once; the top ten hold roughly 0.88%. The sequencing used peripheral blood, collected after pregnancy. The receptor source for this set is a female donor with multiple sclerosis, enrolled in a pregnancy study.

The gene calls are TRBV11-3 and TRBJ2-7, with 8 nucleotides matching TRBD1. Looked up from germline, CDR1 is SGHNT and CDR2 is YENEEA. Trimming cost V 4 bases and J 5 bases; bases outside gene matches: 7. This CDR3 region has 14 residues. The CDR3 is CASSSGQGSHEQYF. DNA for the CDR3: TGTGCCAGCAGCTCCGGACAGGGAAGCCACGAGCAGTACTTC.

This chain connects TRBV7-2 to TRBJ1-2, with a tentative D call TRBD1 (5 bases). The ends were cut back, 7 bases at V and 2 bases at J, with 14 bases in the middle. The length of the CDR3 is 14 residues. Per the germline V gene, CDR1 is SGHTA and CDR2 is FQGNSA. As DNA, the CDR3 is TGTGCCAGCAAGATGGGACTGGCCAACTATGGCTACACCTTC. Translation gives CASKMGLANYGYTF. The complete variable domain, with remaining parts taken from reference TRBV7-2 and TRBJ1-2, reads GAGVSQSPSNKVTEKGKDVELRCDPISGHTALYWYRQSLGQGLEFLIYFQGNSAPDKSGLPSDRFSAERTGGSVSTLTIQRTQQEDSAVYLCASKMGLANYGYTFGSGTRLTVV.

The chain links TRBV5-1 to TRBJ2-3, with 11 positions matching TRBD2. The germline V gene has CDR1 SGHRS and CDR2 YFSETQ. Trimming took 2 bases from V and 4 from J; bases not matched to a gene: 3. The length of the CDR3 is 15 residues. The DNA for the CDR3 is TGCGCCAGCAGCTTCATAGCGGGAGGGGCAGATACGCAGTATTTT. This codes for CASSFIAGGADTQYF. Full variable domain (remainder filled in from reference TRBV5-1 and TRBJ2-3): KAGVTQTPRYLIKTRGQQVTLSCSPISGHRSVSWYQQTPGQGLQFLFEYFSETQRNKGNFPGRFSGRQFSNSRSEMNVSTLELGDSALYLCASSFIAGGADTQYFGPGTRLTVL.

This rearrangement joins TRBV5-1 to TRBJ2-1; 16 positions match TRBD2. The germline CDR1 and CDR2 sequences are SGHRS and YFSETQ. There are 16 residues in the CDR3. Trimming removed 4 bases from V and 5 bases from J; junction bases left unmatched: 3. CDR3 amino acids: CASSPGLAGGDNEQFF. As DNA, the CDR3 is TGCGCCAGCAGCCCGGGACTAGCGGGGGGGGACAATGAGCAGTTCTTC.

The chain couples TRBV5-6 to TRBJ1-6; 9 nucleotides line up with TRBD1. This CDR3 has 14 residues. Trimming removed 5 bases from V and 8 bases from J; junction bases left unmatched: 5. The V gene's germline CDR1 is SGHDT and CDR2 YYEEEE. CDR3 amino acids: CASSSGTGYSPLHF. CDR3 coding DNA: TGTGCCAGCAGTTCCGGGACAGGGTATTCACCCCTCCACTTT.

The sample holds a few counts of this clone. This CDR3 reads CASRTGSDTGELFF. The CDR3 DNA is TGTGCCAGCAGAACAGGGTCGGACACCGGGGAGCTGTTTTTT. The genes are TRBV6-4 and TRBJ2-2, with TRBD1 as a possible D gene (6 bases). Germline V CDR1 and CDR2: MRHNA, SNTAGT. Trimming cost V 6 bases and J 3 bases, with 11 bases left between them. The CDR3 is 14 residues long.

The chain recombines TRBV2 with TRBJ2-2; D may be TRBD1 (5 bases). CDR3 length: 15 residues. V gave up 2 bases and J gave up 6 bases, with 13 bases separating them. The germline gives CDR1 SNHLY, CDR2 FYNNEI. The CDR3 here is CASSEHQGQPGELFF. Written as DNA, the CDR3 is TGTGCCAGCAGTGAACATCAGGGTCAACCCGGGGAGCTGTTTTTT.

The rearrangement uses TRBV7-9 and TRBJ2-2; D is ambiguous. CDR1 SEHNR and CDR2 FQNEAQ come from the germline V gene (reference sequence). CDR3 length equals 14 residues. V was clipped by 7 bases and J by 6 bases, with 15 bases between them. The CDR3 sequence is CASTLVTQAGELFF. In DNA, the CDR3 is TGTGCCAGCACCCTGGTGACGCAGGCCGGGGAGCTGTTTTTT.

This clone was observed a single time. The chain carries TRBV11-3 and TRBJ2-1; 16 bases match TRBD2. Germline V gene data show CDR1 as SGHNT and CDR2 as YENEEA. CDR3 size: 15 residues. V was pared by 4 bases and J by 9 bases, with 3 bases of the junction left unmatched. This chain's CDR3 is CASSSGLAGGGEQFF. In DNA, the CDR3 is TGTGCCAGCAGCTCGGGACTAGCGGGAGGGGGTGAGCAGTTCTTC. The entire variable domain, with the rest obtained from reference TRBV11-3 and TRBJ2-1, is as follows: EAGVVQSPRYKIIEKKQPVAFWCNPISGHNTLYWYLQNLGQGPELLIRYENEEAVDDSQLPKDRFSAERLKGVDSTLKIQPAELGDSAVYLCASSSGLAGGGEQFFGPGTRLTVL.

The chain is built from TRBV5-1 and TRBJ2-7, with D possibly matching TRBD2 (5 bases). Per germline, CDR1 SGHRS and CDR2 YFSETQ. This CDR3 spans 11 amino acids. Trimming removed 5 bases at V and 3 bases at J, with 6 bases between. This CDR3 reads CASRAGYEQYF. For the CDR3, the DNA is TGCGCCAGCAGGGCGGGCTACGAGCAGTACTTC.

This rearrangement joins TRBV11-2 to TRBJ2-7, with 7 bases lining up with TRBD2. The junction had 11 bases not matched to a gene; V was cut back by 2 bases and J by 7 bases. This CDR3 has 15 amino acids. Germline loops: CDR1 SGHAT, CDR2 FQNNGV. The CDR3 coding sequence is TGTGCCAGCAGCTTAATATCCACGGGAGCGGGAGAGCAGTACTTC. It yields the protein CASSLISTGAGEQYF.

The rearrangement joins TRBV2 to TRBJ1-5, with TRBD1 matching over 8 bases. V was clipped by 6 bases and J by 2 bases; unmatched bases: 9. The CDR3 contains 16 residues. Germline loops: CDR1 SNHLY, CDR2 FYNNEI. This CDR3 is CASSHTGQGGNQPQHF. The CDR3 DNA reads as TGTGCCAGCAGCCATACCGGACAGGGAGGCAATCAGCCCCAGCATTTT. Complete variable domain (other parts from reference TRBV2 and TRBJ1-5): EPEVTQTPSHQVTQMGQEVILRCVPISNHLYFYWYRQILGQKVEFLVSFYNNEISEKSEIFDDQFSVERPDGSNFTLKIRSTKLEDSAMYFCASSHTGQGGNQPQHFGDGTRLSIL.

The rearrangement joins TRBV10-3 to TRBJ2-7; 7 positions match TRBD1. Per germline, CDR1 ENHRY and CDR2 SYGVKD. The CDR3 covers 14 residues. The junction had 10 bases not matched to a gene; V was cut back by 10 bases and J by 1 base. The CDR3 is CATTYRGESYEQYF. CDR3 in DNA: TGTGCCACTACATACAGGGGTGAATCCTACGAGCAGTACTTC.

This sequence joins TRBV5-1 and TRBJ1-4; TRBD1 agrees at 10 bases. The V gene's germline CDR1 is SGHRS and CDR2 YFSETQ. V dropped 3 bases and J dropped 1; count of bases not matched to a gene: 9. CDR3 length: 18 amino acids. Here the CDR3 reads CASSSRWTGGLTNEKLFF. CDR3 coding DNA: TGCGCCAGCAGCTCAAGGTGGACAGGGGGTTTAACTAATGAAAAACTGTTTTTT.

This chain uses TRBV7-6 with TRBJ2-2; perhaps TRBD2 as D (6 bases). This CDR3 region has 16 residues. The V gene's germline CDR1 is SGHVS and CDR2 FNYEAQ. Trimming removed 5 bases from V and 0 bases from J, with 13 bases in between. In nucleotides, the CDR3 is TGTGCCAGCAGCCGCGGGACCCCAGCGAACACCGGGGAGCTGTTTTTT. Its protein is CASSRGTPANTGELFF. The full variable domain, with the rest looked up from reference TRBV7-6 and TRBJ2-2, is GAGVSQSPRYKVTKRGQDVALRCDPISGHVSLYWYRQALGQGPEFLTYFNYEAQQDKSGLPNDRFSAERPEGSISTLTIQRTEQRDSAMYRCASSRGTPANTGELFFGEGSRLTVL.

The chain couples TRBV19 to TRBJ2-7; 8 bases are a match to TRBD2. Germline CDR1 reads LNHDA; CDR2 reads SQIVND (reference sequence). This CDR3 comprises 17 residues. V lost 3 bases, J lost 0 bases, and 10 bases stayed unmatched. Here the CDR3 DNA reads TGTGCCAGTAGTATGGGGGTACTAGCGGCAAACTCCTACGAGCAGTACTTC. Its translation is CASSMGVLAANSYEQYF.

V and J are TRBV10-3 and TRBJ1-1; TRBD1 aligns across 9 bases. Germline loops: CDR1 ENHRY, CDR2 SYGVKD. Trimming at V came to 4 bases and at J to 6 bases, leaving 12 bases not matched to a gene. The CDR3 is 16 residues long. CDR3 sequence: CAISGDRGKLPPEAFF. The CDR3 DNA reads as TGTGCCATCAGTGGCGACAGGGGGAAGCTCCCCCCTGAAGCTTTCTTT.

The chain links TRBV5-1 to TRBJ1-5, with 8 bases matching TRBD1. CDR3 length: 17 amino acids. Looked up from germline, CDR1 is SGHRS and CDR2 is YFSETQ. The ends lost 4 bases at V and 0 bases at J; junction bases unmatched: 9. CDR3 DNA sequence: TGCGCCAGCAGCCCTGGACAGGGTGTGAGTAGCAATCAGCCCCAGCATTTT. Protein product: CASSPGQGVSSNQPQHF.